This T cell receptor beta chain was sequenced for a study of T cell clones after liver transplantation. On the study more broadly: Post-transplant blood was tracked for graft-donor-reactive T cell clones identified in a pre-transplant mixed lymphocyte reaction.

Method: immunoSEQ multiplex PCR; TCRdb's copy keeps in-frame clones and lacks some. The sample carries tens of thousands of clones, nearly 85% recorded once. CDR3 length equals 14 residues. Germline CDR1 is KGHSH and CDR2 is LQKENI. The V and J ends lost 2 bases and 4 bases respectively, with 12 bases between them. This clone was recorded only once. What it recognizes is unknown. Study-level findings and limits: Post-transplant, graft-donor-reactive CD4 TCRbeta sequences in blood dropped significantly in 5 of 8 subjects.

The J gene is TRBJ2-7, the V gene TRBV18; D is unclear. The clonotype comes from a human patient who received a liver transplant. Some of the T cells might come from the graft donor. The sample here was CD4+ T cells from blood, taken approximately 45 months after liver transplant. CDR3 in DNA: TGTGCCAGCTCACCAGTATTAGGGTCTTACGAGCAGTACTTC. This translates into CASSPVLGSYEQYF.